This T cell receptor (beta chain) originates from a study of cytomegalovirus exposure and HLA in healthy donors. CDR3 size: 16 residues. Germline CDR1 is MNHEY and CDR2 is SMNVEV (reference sequence). Trimming cost V 4 bases and J 7 bases; bases outside gene matches: 10. Clones were sequenced by immunoSEQ multiplex PCR, and TCRdb holds only the in-frame ones, with some missing. The sample shows over 250,000 clones, around 85% of them seen only once. Input material: PBMCs. The origin of this receptor is a woman aged 18-30 years in good health and CMV-seronegative. The chain couples TRBV27 to TRBJ2-1; 10 nucleotides align to TRBD2. The CDR3 protein is CASSWGVVAGGNEQFF. The CDR3 DNA follows: TGTGCCAGCAGTTGGGGTGTGGTAGCGGGAGGAAATGAGCAGTTCTTC.